The 3 T cell receptor beta chains given below trace back to one sample, sequenced in a study of blood T cell repertoires in COVID-19. The table came from immunoSEQ multiplex PCR; TCRdb's copy has only in-frame clones and leaves some out. The sample has about 410,000 clones; about nine tenths are singletons. The specimen was peripheral blood. The receptors here all came from a woman aged 25 to 39 with active or convalescent COVID-19.

The V call is TRBV4-1, the J call TRBJ1-6, with 7 bases aligning to TRBD1. The germline CDR1 and CDR2 sequences are MGHRA and YSYEKL. The CDR3 is made up of 15 amino acids. The V segment lost 2 bases and the J segment 7 bases; nucleotides outside the gene matches: 5. The CDR3 bases are TGCGCCAGCAGCCAACAGGGGGTCGGGAATTCACCCCTCCACTTT. The encoded protein is CASSQQGVGNSPLHF.

The V call is TRBV5-8, the J call TRBJ2-2; 7 bases match TRBD1. Germline lookup yields CDR1 SGHTS and CDR2 YDEGEE. This CDR3 spans 16 amino acids. With 5 bases clipped from V and 0 bases from J, the junction kept 7 bases outside the gene matches. CDR3 residues: CASSPWQGANTGELFF. The CDR3 DNA reads TGTGCCAGCAGTCCCTGGCAGGGGGCGAACACCGGGGAGCTGTTTTTT.

The chain carries TRBV19 and TRBJ1-5, with D unresolved. The CDR3 is 14 amino acids. CDR1 LNHDA and CDR2 SQIVND come from the germline V gene (reference sequence). Deletions cut 5 bases from V and 11 bases from J, with 19 bases between. The CDR3 is CASSPEVPLPAQHF. CDR3 sequence (DNA): TGTGCCAGTAGTCCCGAGGTACCCTTGCCAGCCCAGCATTTT.